Each of the 9 T cell receptor beta chains below was sequenced from the same sample in a study of OX40 agonist ivuxolimab in advanced cancers. Assay used: immunoSEQ multiplex PCR; TCRdb lists only in-frame clones, some missing. The data contain about 67,000 clones, around 80% of them singletons. The sequencing here drew on CD4+ or CD8+ T cells sorted from blood, taken in a trial of the OX40 agonist ivuxolimab. The source of these receptors is an adult with an advanced solid tumor such as melanoma, head and neck, liver or kidney cancer.

This chain links TRBV28 with TRBJ2-7; 11 bases line up with TRBD1. V gave up 5 bases and J gave up 0 bases; unmatched junction bases: 9. The V gene's germline CDR1 is MDHEN and CDR2 SYDVKM. This CDR3 spans 17 amino acids. CDR3 coding DNA: TGTGCCAGCAGTGGGCCCAGGGGGACAGGGGGCTCCTACGAGCAGTACTTC. Its protein product is CASSGPRGTGGSYEQYF.

The chain has TRBV5-4 and TRBJ2-4; 9 bases are shared with TRBD2. Trimming took 0 bases from V and 4 from J; bases not matched to a gene: 8. The CDR3 is 17 amino acids. CDR1 is SGHNT, CDR2 YYREEE, per germline (reference sequence). The CDR3 region is CASSLDPGLAAKNIQYF. The CDR3 DNA sequence: TGTGCCAGCAGCTTGGATCCGGGACTAGCAGCGAAAAACATTCAGTACTTC.

The chain is built from TRBV14 and TRBJ1-4, with D unresolved. The length of the CDR3 is 14 residues. Looked up from germline, CDR1 is SGHDN and CDR2 is FVKESK. Trimming removed 4 bases at V and 6 bases at J, with 12 bases between. Here the CDR3 reads CASSRGVSYEKLFF. The CDR3 nucleotides are TGTGCCAGCAGCCGCGGGGTCAGCTATGAAAAACTGTTTTTT.

This chain links TRBV5-1 with TRBJ1-4, with a tentative D call TRBD1 (5 bases). Germline V gives CDR1 SGHRS, CDR2 YFSETQ. Trimming cost V 4 bases and J 8 bases, with 15 bases left between them. The CDR3 extends over 14 amino acids. CDR3: CASSLGDYSEKLFF. CDR3 nucleotide sequence: TGCGCCAGCAGCCTAGGGGACTACAGCGAAAAACTGTTTTTT.

This clone was counted a few times. This rearrangement joins TRBV5-5 to TRBJ1-3; tentatively, D is TRBD1 (5 bases). This CDR3 is built from 15 residues. CDR1 is SGHKS and CDR2 is YYEKEE in the germline V gene (reference sequence). V was pared by 8 bases and J by 0 bases, with 15 bases between. The CDR3 bases are TGTGCCAGTAAACGAGGGGATTTCTCTGGAAACACCATATATTTT. Translated, it gives CASKRGDFSGNTIYF. The variable domain in full, with the rest retrieved from reference TRBV5-5 and TRBJ1-3, is DAGVTQSPTHLIKTRGQQVTLRCSPISGHKSVSWYQQVLGQGPQFIFQYYEKEERGRGNFPDRFSARQFPNYSSELNVNALLLGDSALYLCASKRGDFSGNTIYFGEGSWLTVV.

The chain has TRBV19 and TRBJ2-4, with D possibly TRBD2 on 6 matching bases. V was pared by 3 bases and J by 9 bases, with 12 bases between. This CDR3 is built from 13 residues. Germline CDR1 and CDR2: LNHDA and SQIVND (reference sequence). CDR3 nucleotide sequence: TGTGCCAGTAGTATTCCCCCCGGGGGCATTCAGTACTTC. Amino acid sequence: CASSIPPGGIQYF. Full variable domain (remainder filled in from reference TRBV19 and TRBJ2-4): DGGITQSPKYLFRKEGQNVTLSCEQNLNHDAMYWYRQDPGQGLRLIYYSQIVNDFQKGDIAEGYSVSREKKESFPLTVTSAQKNPTAFYLCASSIPPGGIQYFGAGTRLSVL.

This CDR3 reads CATSRDGRATGPQPQHF. In DNA form, the CDR3 reads TGTGCCACCAGCAGAGATGGTAGGGCGACAGGTCCTCAGCCCCAGCATTTT. V usage is TRBV15 and J usage is TRBJ1-5; perhaps TRBD1 as D (6 bases). This CDR3 has 17 amino acids. Looked up from germline, CDR1 is LNHNV and CDR2 is YYDKDF (reference sequence). V shed 0 bases and J shed 6 bases, with 18 bases lying between them.

J is TRBJ1-1 and V is TRBV2, with D tentatively TRBD1 (6 bases). Germline-derived CDR1 and CDR2 are SNHLY and FYNNEI. The CDR3 is 16 residues long. V was cut by 0 bases and J by 4 bases, with 15 bases left in between. The CDR3 sequence: CASSEARGGEGTEAFF. CDR3 DNA: TGTGCCAGCAGTGAAGCGAGAGGGGGTGAAGGCACTGAAGCTTTCTTT.

V and J are TRBV5-6 and TRBJ2-7; D unclear. The CDR3 sequence is 13 residues long. The germline V gene encodes CDR1 SGHDT and CDR2 YYEEEE. V lost 7 bases to trimming and J lost 1 base, with 12 bases between them. The CDR3: CASVRADSYEQYF. As DNA, the CDR3 is TGTGCCAGCGTACGGGCGGATTCCTACGAGCAGTACTTC.